This entry concerns a single T cell receptor beta chain. The antigen is undetermined. Germline V gives CDR1 SEHNR, CDR2 FQNEAQ (reference sequence). The CDR3 runs 17 residues. V was clipped by 2 bases and J by 4 bases, with 17 bases between them. This specimen belongs to a study of T cell repertoires in cytomegalovirus infection. In the study overall: It was recently identified HLA-C-restricted and well-studied HLA-B-restricted CMV epitopes that the study used. Based on public TCR beta signatures, there were indications of CMV infection and of a matching HLA type.

Study outcomes and limitations: Dominating the ex vivo response were HLA-C-restricted CMV-specific TCR beta clonotypes. Identification of carriers of CMV plus the relevant HLA was achieved through cumulative public TCR beta family frequency.

A single record per CDR3 protein comes from TCRdb applying MiXCR to the reads. The profile shows around 430,000 distinct CDR3 sequences, about 42% of them singletons. The sequence derives from a human donor in good health (CMV status not recorded). Some clones in this sample may be carry-over from other donors' samples. This sequence joins TRBV7-9 and TRBJ1-4, with D unclear. The source was cultured PBMCs, collected from culture after CMV antigen stimulation. CDR3 residues: CASSLQIGRSVNEKLFF. The CDR3 DNA sequence: TGTGCCAGCAGCTTACAGATAGGCAGAAGTGTTAATGAAAAACTGTTTTTT.